This entry lists 17 T cell receptor beta chains sequenced from one sample in a study of shared clonotypes between healthy human individuals. The table came from immunoSEQ multiplex PCR; TCRdb's copy has only in-frame clones and leaves some out. This table has about 700,000 clones, around two thirds appearing once. The sample comprised memory CD4+ T cells sorted from blood. Subset described: CD45RA-negative fraction. These TCRs come from a young woman in good health.

This clone was seen a single time. The chain combines TRBV5-4 with TRBJ2-1; no clear D. CDR1 and CDR2 (germline): SGHNT, YYREEE (reference sequence). The ends were cut back, 0 bases at V and 6 bases at J, with 10 bases in the middle. The CDR3 is 14 residues long. This CDR3 reads CASSLVPVFNEQFF. CDR3 bases: TGTGCCAGCAGCTTGGTTCCAGTATTCAATGAGCAGTTCTTC.

V gene TRBV4-1 combines with J gene TRBJ1-3, with D uncertain. Trimming took 0 bases from V and 0 from J, leaving 9 bases between them. The CDR3 consists of 16 residues. Germline loops: CDR1 MGHRA, CDR2 YSYEKL. The CDR3 reads CASSQDTDGSGNTIYF. DNA for the CDR3: TGCGCCAGCAGCCAAGACACGGACGGCTCTGGAAACACCATATATTTT.

At least ten counts were recorded for this clone. The genes are TRBV6-1 and TRBJ1-4; D possibly corresponds to TRBD1 (5 bases). CDR1 and CDR2 from the germline V gene are MNHNS and SASEGT. Trimming took 8 bases from V and 5 from J, leaving 15 bases between them. The CDR3 has 14 amino acids. CDR3 residues: CASGEGKGNEKLFF. For the CDR3, the DNA is TGTGCCAGCGGGGAGGGAAAGGGGAATGAAAAACTGTTTTTT.

A note on this clone: A single base is all that separates this from a far larger clone, so a read error is likely. The sample has other DNA sequences that encode this CDR3 too. This chain uses TRBV5-1 with TRBJ2-1; D is uncertain. Trimming removed 2 bases from V and 0 bases from J, with 9 bases in between. The germline V gene has CDR1 SGHRS and CDR2 YFSETQ. The CDR3 sequence is 15 residues long. The chain's CDR3 is CASSFDTSSYNEQFF. In DNA, the CDR3 is TGCGCCAGCAGCTTTGACACCAGCTCCTACAATGAGCAGTTCTTC.

The V gene is TRBV5-1, the J gene TRBJ2-2, with 9 bases aligning to TRBD1. The V gene's germline CDR1 is SGHRS and CDR2 YFSETQ. V lost 4 bases, J lost 5 bases, and 9 bases stayed unmatched. The CDR3 sequence is 16 residues long. CDR3 sequence (DNA): TGCGCCAGCAGCCGGGGAGGACAGGGGAGAACCGGGGAGCTGTTTTTT. Translation: CASSRGGQGRTGELFF.

The rearrangement uses TRBV11-2 and TRBJ2-3, with D perhaps matching TRBD1 or TRBD2 (5 bases each). Germline V lookup: CDR1 SGHAT, CDR2 FQNNGV. The V and J ends lost 6 bases and 5 bases respectively, with 18 bases between them. This CDR3 comprises 15 residues. The CDR3 protein is CASSSYGGVRDTQYF. In DNA form, the CDR3 reads TGTGCCAGCAGTTCTTATGGGGGAGTTAGAGATACGCAGTATTTT.

The J gene is TRBJ1-2, the V gene TRBV2; 8 nucleotides match TRBD1. Germline trimming cut 7 bases from V and 3 bases from J; bases unmatched to any gene: 10. Germline values: CDR1 SNHLY, CDR2 FYNNEI. The CDR3 spans 15 residues. The DNA of the CDR3 is TGTGCCAGCACACGGACAGGGTTTATAGACTATGGCTACACCTTC. As protein: CASTRTGFIDYGYTF. Full variable domain (remainder filled in from reference TRBV2 and TRBJ1-2): EPEVTQTPSHQVTQMGQEVILRCVPISNHLYFYWYRQILGQKVEFLVSFYNNEISEKSEIFDDQFSVERPDGSNFTLKIRSTKLEDSAMYFCASTRTGFIDYGYTFGSGTRLTVV.

The chain couples TRBV6-4 to TRBJ1-5; D not resolved. V shed 4 bases and J shed 0 bases, with 13 bases lying between them. The CDR3 runs 16 residues. In germline, CDR1 is MRHNA, CDR2 SNTAGT. The DNA for the CDR3 is TGTGCCAGCAGTGGATCACACAAGGTTAGCAATCAGCCCCAGCATTTT. Its translation is CASSGSHKVSNQPQHF.

This clone has only a few counts. The same CDR3 is also encoded by other DNA sequences in this sample. The chain couples TRBV6-5 to TRBJ1-4; D gene unclear. CDR1 and CDR2 (germline): MNHEY, SVGAGI. The CDR3 totals 15 residues. V was clipped by 0 bases and J by 6 bases, with 11 bases between them. This CDR3 reads CASSYSGRVDEKLFF. The CDR3 coding sequence is TGTGCCAGCAGTTACTCGGGGAGGGTCGATGAAAAACTGTTTTTT.

A note on this clone: The junction departs from germline at one end; a sequencing error may be responsible. The CDR3 bases are TGTGCCAGCTGCTTAACTACGGCCGGGCCCCAGCATTTT. Encoded protein: CASCLTTAGPQHF. The chain carries TRBV5-5 and TRBJ1-5; D unclear. The CDR3 covers 13 residues. Germline-derived CDR1 and CDR2 are SGHKS and YYEKEE (reference sequence).

The rearrangement uses TRBV19 and TRBJ2-1; D gene uncertain. Per germline, CDR1 LNHDA and CDR2 SQIVND (reference sequence). The CDR3 is 16 amino acids. Trimming took off 10 bases at V and 2 bases at J, with 21 bases between the two ends. The CDR3 protein is CATSVRQTFPYNEQFF. CDR3 DNA sequence: TGTGCCACCTCAGTCCGCCAGACCTTCCCCTACAATGAGCAGTTCTTC.

V and J are TRBV5-1 and TRBJ2-7; the D gene is possibly TRBD1 (5 bases). With 4 bases removed from V and 0 bases from J, the gap between germline ends came to 14 bases. The CDR3 is 15 residues long. CDR1 SGHRS and CDR2 YFSETQ come from the germline V gene. The CDR3 loop reads CASSQGSRSSYEQYF. CDR3 DNA sequence: TGCGCCAGCAGCCAGGGTAGCAGGAGCTCCTACGAGCAGTACTTC.

This clone was counted many times. Other DNA sequences from this sample encode an identical CDR3 as well. This chain links TRBV30 with TRBJ1-3; D remains unclear. Germline V CDR1 and CDR2: GTSNPN, SVGIG (reference sequence). This CDR3 region has 13 residues. Trimming pared 5 bases from V and 1 base from J, leaving 9 bases between. Written as DNA, the CDR3 is TGTGCCTGGGGAGTCAGTTCTGGAAACACCATATATTTT. Protein: CAWGVSSGNTIYF.

The V call is TRBV19, the J call TRBJ1-2, with 9 nucleotides matching TRBD1. The CDR3 consists of 14 residues. Unmatched junction bases numbered 4, after V lost 5 bases and J lost 3 bases. CDR1 is LNHDA, CDR2 SQIVND, per germline (reference sequence). The CDR3, as DNA: TGTGCCAGTAGTCTTACAGGGGGCGACTATGGCTACACCTTC. Translated: CASSLTGGDYGYTF.

The chain carries TRBV5-1 and TRBJ2-1, with TRBD1 matching 9 bases. Looked up from germline, CDR1 is SGHRS and CDR2 is YFSETQ. The CDR3 contains 14 residues. J lost 5 bases, V lost 5 bases, and 5 bases had no gene match. The CDR3, as DNA: TGCGCCAGCAGAACCGGGACAGGGAACAATGAGCAGTTCTTC. The encoded protein is CASRTGTGNNEQFF.

Only a few counts were recorded for this clone. The chain couples TRBV19 to TRBJ1-5; D might be TRBD1 (6 bases). This CDR3 has 14 residues. Trimming took off 5 bases at V and 4 bases at J, with 12 bases between the two ends. Germline values: CDR1 LNHDA, CDR2 SQIVND (reference sequence). The CDR3 sequence is CASSGQGSNQPQHF. CDR3 bases: TGTGCCAGTAGTGGGCAGGGGAGTAATCAGCCCCAGCATTTT.

The chain is built from TRBV5-1 and TRBJ2-5, with a tentative D call TRBD1 (5 bases). The CDR3 loop spans 13 amino acids. V lost 3 bases, J lost 5 bases, and 11 bases lay in between. Germline V lookup: CDR1 SGHRS, CDR2 YFSETQ. The chain's CDR3 is CASSSQGRETQYF. The DNA for the CDR3 is TGCGCCAGCAGCTCCCAGGGTAGGGAGACCCAGTACTTC.